One and the same sample provided the 24 T cell receptor beta chains below, sequenced in a study of cytomegalovirus exposure and HLA in healthy donors. With 60 Vbeta and 13 Jbeta primers, the PCR was carried out. Clones were read by immunoSEQ multiplex PCR, and TCRdb kept only the in-frame ones, dropping some. The sample has about 72,000 clones; roughly four fifths are singletons. Sequenced material: PBMCs. These receptor sequences come from a man aged 18-30 years in good health and CMV-seronegative.

This clone was picked up a small number of times. The chain carries TRBV29-1 and TRBJ1-1; TRBD1 agrees at 7 bases. The germline gives CDR1 SQVTM, CDR2 ANQGSEA. The junction had 8 bases not matched to a gene; V was cut back by 2 bases and J by 8 bases. CDR3 length equals 13 residues. CDR3 sequence (DNA): TGCAGCGTTGAAAGAGGGGGCGCGTCAGAAGCTTTCTTT. Protein sequence: CSVERGGASEAFF.

V and J are TRBV28 and TRBJ1-4; TRBD1 agrees at 7 bases. V lost 4 bases, J lost 4 bases, and 12 bases stayed unmatched. The CDR3 sequence is 17 residues long. Germline CDR1 reads MDHEN; CDR2 reads SYDVKM. CDR3 DNA: TGTGCCAGCAGTTGGAACCGGAGGGGACAGTTTAATGAAAAACTGTTTTTT. Translation gives CASSWNRRGQFNEKLFF.

The rearrangement joins TRBV4-3 to TRBJ2-3; 8 positions match TRBD2. The CDR3 consists of 17 residues. The germline CDR1 and CDR2 sequences are LGHNA and YSLEER. The V segment lost 3 bases and the J segment 1 base; nucleotides outside the gene matches: 9. CDR3 coding DNA: TGCGCCAGCAGCCAGGGACTAGGGAACCCGCGCACAGATACGCAGTATTTT. Its translation: CASSQGLGNPRTDTQYF.

J is TRBJ2-7 and V is TRBV6-5; 10 bases map to TRBD2. The CDR3 is 15 amino acids. Germline CDR1 and CDR2: MNHEY and SVGAGI. After removal of 5 bases from V and 2 bases from J, the junction contained 6 bases not matched to a gene. CDR3 coding DNA: TGTGCCAGCAGTAACCGTCTAGCGGGAGCCTACGAGCAGTACTTC. It translates to CASSNRLAGAYEQYF.

This chain uses TRBV9 with TRBJ1-5, with 7 bases that match TRBD1. The ends lost 0 bases at V and 7 bases at J; junction bases unmatched: 7. CDR1 is SGDLS and CDR2 is YYNGEE in the germline V gene. The CDR3 runs to 15 residues. The CDR3 reads CASSVGTGVGQPQHF. As DNA, the CDR3 is TGTGCCAGCAGCGTAGGGACAGGCGTCGGGCAGCCCCAGCATTTT.

The rearrangement links TRBV6-5 to TRBJ2-7; 11 bases align to TRBD2. The germline gives CDR1 MNHEY, CDR2 SVGAGI. J was trimmed by 4 bases and V by 5 bases; bases with no gene match: 7. The CDR3 loop spans 15 amino acids. The DNA for the CDR3 is TGTGCCAGCAGTCCGGGACTAGCGGAGAATTACGAGCAGTACTTC. The encoded protein is CASSPGLAENYEQYF.

Turning to this clone: Germline is not matched at one junction end, which may reflect a read error. The chain employs TRBV30 and TRBJ2-1; D unclear. The CDR3 is 12 amino acids. Germline CDR1 and CDR2: GTSNPN and SVGIG (reference sequence). The CDR3 is CAWSVEGLEQLF. CDR3 sequence (DNA): TGTGCCTGGAGTGTAGAAGGCTTGGAGCAGCTCTTC.

The chain couples TRBV4-1 to TRBJ1-1; 9 nucleotides align to TRBD1. The germline gives CDR1 MGHRA, CDR2 YSYEKL. The CDR3 has 17 amino acids. V lost 5 bases, J lost 5 bases, and 15 bases stayed unmatched. In nucleotides, the CDR3 is TGCGCCAGCAGCGCCGGGGACAGGGTTGTTTTTGGGACTGAAGCTTTCTTT. Residues: CASSAGDRVVFGTEAFF.

V is TRBV9 and J is TRBJ2-4, with D possibly TRBD2 on 6 matching bases. Germline V lookup: CDR1 SGDLS, CDR2 YYNGEE. CDR3 length equals 18 residues. The V and J ends lost 2 bases and 1 base respectively, with 19 bases between them. CDR3 sequence (DNA): TGTGCCAGCAGCGTCGGTATCGCGGGGCCGGGGGCCAAAAACATTCAGTACTTC. This translates into CASSVGIAGPGAKNIQYF.

The rearrangement uses TRBV30 and TRBJ2-7, with 7 bases fitting TRBD2. V shed 3 bases, J shed 0 bases, and the junction held 14 bases outside the gene matches. Germline V gene sequence: CDR1 GTSNPN, CDR2 SVGIG (reference sequence). The CDR3 extends over 17 amino acids. This CDR3 reads CAWRPSRRRGSSYEQYF. The CDR3 DNA follows: TGTGCCTGGAGACCCTCCCGGAGGCGGGGGAGCTCCTACGAGCAGTACTTC.

This rearrangement joins TRBV6-5 to TRBJ1-1; the D is unclear. V lost 8 bases to trimming and J lost 1 base, with 8 bases between them. This CDR3 contains 12 residues. Per germline, CDR1 MNHEY and CDR2 SVGAGI. CDR3 region: CASRVGNTEAFF. CDR3 nucleotide sequence: TGTGCCAGCCGGGTGGGGAACACTGAAGCTTTCTTT.

V is TRBV27 and J is TRBJ1-5, with 7 bases identical to TRBD1. CDR1 is MNHEY, CDR2 SMNVEV, per germline (reference sequence). V shed 3 bases, J shed 4 bases, and the junction held 6 bases outside the gene matches. The CDR3 is 15 amino acids. CDR3 amino acids: CASSLAGGLNQPQHF. The DNA of the CDR3 is TGTGCCAGCAGTTTGGCAGGGGGGTTAAATCAGCCCCAGCATTTT.

V gene TRBV28 combines with J gene TRBJ2-1, with D possibly being TRBD2 (5 bases). The CDR3 loop spans 15 amino acids. The germline V gene has CDR1 MDHEN and CDR2 SYDVKM. V lost 8 bases to trimming and J lost 4 bases, with 18 bases between them. The CDR3 region is CASVRSGESYNEQFF. The CDR3, as DNA: TGTGCCAGCGTCAGGTCCGGGGAATCTTACAATGAGCAGTTCTTC. Drawing the rest from reference TRBV28 and TRBJ2-1, the complete variable domain is DVKVTQSSRYLVKRTGEKVFLECVQDMDHENMFWYRQDPGLGLRLIYFSYDVKMKEKGDIPEGYSVSREKKERFSLILESASTNQTSMYLCASVRSGESYNEQFFGPGTRLTVL.

In its sample, this clone was seen a few times. CDR3 nucleotides: TGCGCCAGCAGTAAAACCGGGACAAGTTATGGCTACACCTTC. Protein: CASSKTGTSYGYTF. V gene TRBV10-1 combines with J gene TRBJ1-2; the D gene is possibly TRBD1 (6 bases). V was trimmed by 5 bases and J by 5 bases, leaving 15 bases between them. The germline V gene has CDR1 WNHNN and CDR2 SYGVQD (reference sequence). CDR3 size: 14 residues.

This clone was seen once. The J gene is TRBJ2-7, the V gene TRBV4-1; a possible D gene is TRBD2 (6 bases). This CDR3 region has 15 residues. With 3 bases removed from V and 3 bases from J, the gap between germline ends came to 15 bases. Germline CDR1 is MGHRA and CDR2 is YSYEKL. CDR3 loop: CASSQRDSQLYEQYF. Here the CDR3 DNA reads TGCGCCAGCAGCCAGAGGGACTCTCAACTCTACGAGCAGTACTTC.

V is TRBV7-2 and J is TRBJ2-5; maybe TRBD1 (7 bases). V lost 7 bases to trimming and J lost 4 bases, with 16 bases between them. The CDR3 has 14 residues. Germline V lookup: CDR1 SGHTA, CDR2 FQGNSA. The DNA for the CDR3 is TGTGCCAGCACCAGGGGGGACAGACGAGAGACCCAGTACTTC. Protein sequence: CASTRGDRRETQYF.

The chain uses TRBV7-9 and TRBJ1-2; D call uncertain. CDR1 SEHNR and CDR2 FQNEAQ come from the germline V gene (reference sequence). CDR3 length: 15 amino acids. V lost 0 bases and J 8 bases, leaving 16 bases between the germline ends. As DNA, the CDR3 is TGTGCCAGCAGCTTAGCAGTAGAGGGTGCGTACGGCTACACCTTC. Residues: CASSLAVEGAYGYTF.

The chain has TRBV30 and TRBJ1-5, with D possibly TRBD1 on 5 matching bases. Germline CDR1 is GTSNPN and CDR2 is SVGIG (reference sequence). Trimming took 0 bases from V and 6 from J, leaving 12 bases between them. CDR3 size: 14 residues. The CDR3 here is CAWSVQAVGQPQHF. Written as DNA, the CDR3 is TGTGCCTGGAGTGTACAGGCCGTTGGTCAGCCCCAGCATTTT.

This clone was recorded once. This sequence joins TRBV19 and TRBJ2-1; D possibly corresponds to TRBD2 (7 bases). The CDR3 has 24 amino acids. The V and J ends lost 5 bases and 0 bases respectively, with 38 bases between them. Germline assignment: CDR1 LNHDA and CDR2 SQIVND (reference sequence). CDR3 sequence reads: CASSSFNAGAGRRGKKSSYNEQFF. The CDR3 region has the DNA TGTGCCAGTAGTTCTTTCAACGCGGGGGCCGGGCGACGAGGGAAAAAAAGCTCCTACAATGAGCAGTTCTTC.

The chain employs TRBV10-1 and TRBJ1-2; D is ambiguous. The ends were cut back, 7 bases at V and 4 bases at J, with 7 bases in the middle. The CDR3 runs 11 residues. The germline gives CDR1 WNHNN, CDR2 SYGVQD (reference sequence). The CDR3 here is CASNSGYGYTF. The DNA for the CDR3 is TGCGCCAGCAACTCGGGCTATGGCTACACCTTC.

The CDR3 spells CASIRGGELFF. Written as DNA, the CDR3 is TGTGCCAGTATTCGGGGCGGGGAGCTGTTTTTT. The chain combines TRBV19 with TRBJ2-2, with D possibly matching TRBD2 (5 bases). Deletions cut 7 bases from V and 7 bases from J, with 7 bases between. Germline CDR1 and CDR2: LNHDA and SQIVND (reference sequence). The CDR3 extends over 11 amino acids.

This rearrangement joins TRBV28 to TRBJ2-7; 9 nucleotides agree with TRBD1. The CDR3 consists of 15 residues. Germline CDR1 and CDR2: MDHEN and SYDVKM. The junction had 13 bases not matched to a gene; V was cut back by 6 bases and J by 7 bases. The CDR3 coding sequence is TGTGCCAGCAGACCCCGGGACAGGGTCGTCAAAGAGCAGTACTTC. Protein sequence: CASRPRDRVVKEQYF.

A note on this clone: In the same sample, other DNA sequences code for this CDR3. The chain joins TRBV29-1 to TRBJ2-3; 10 positions agree with TRBD2. This CDR3 has 13 residues. Germline V gives CDR1 SQVTM, CDR2 ANQGSEA. With V trimmed by 7 bases and J by 7 bases, 8 bases remained unmatched. CDR3 sequence (DNA): TGCAGCGCTGAGAGCGGGAGGGCTAATACGCAGTATTTT. Its translation is CSAESGRANTQYF.

The chain has TRBV4-3 and TRBJ2-3; possible D gene TRBD2, 6 bases. Germline values: CDR1 LGHNA, CDR2 YSLEER. This CDR3 spans 17 amino acids. The V gene lost 0 bases and the J gene lost 3 bases, with 16 bases spanning the gap. Here the CDR3 reads CASSQEPTGDGTDTQYF. CDR3 nucleotides: TGCGCCAGCAGCCAAGAACCTACGGGAGACGGTACAGATACGCAGTATTTT.